This T cell receptor beta chain was sequenced for a study of T cell changes during pregnancy in multiple sclerosis. Profiling relied on immunoSEQ multiplex PCR, and the TCRdb table lists in-frame clones only, not all of them. The sample carries 50,000 to 65,000 clones, around 92% recorded once. Here the sequenced sample was peripheral blood, taken in the first trimester of pregnancy. This clonotype was obtained from a female donor with multiple sclerosis, enrolled in a pregnancy study.

Here the CDR3 reads CASSFEGGLTDTQYF. Written as DNA, the CDR3 is TGTGCCAGCAGCTTTGAGGGGGGGCTTACAGATACGCAGTATTTT. The chain has TRBV11-3 and TRBJ2-3; maybe TRBD2 (7 bases). Germline V gene lookup returns CDR1 SGHNT and CDR2 YENEEA. The germline V and J ends were trimmed by 3 bases and 3 bases, with 13 bases remaining between them. This CDR3 is built from 15 residues.